This record looks at one TCR beta chain sequence and its context. Its target is unknown. The libraries of TRB cDNA were prepared using 5' RACE with UMI labels. TCRdb reanalyzed the 5' RACE reads and collapses them to one entry per CDR3 protein, without DNA. This listing includes about 120,000 distinct CDR3 sequences. The data were taken from a study of CXCR3-negative and CXCR3-positive naive CD8 T cells. Study in general: For each library, about 1.5 +/- 0.3 million TRB reads were obtained, around 140 million in total.

Study-level findings and limits: Higher TRB CDR3 hydrophobicity marked CXCR3-positive naive cells relative to CXCR3-negative naive cells.

CDR1 and CDR2 (germline): SQVTM, ANQGSEA. The CDR3 sequence is 13 residues long. The TCR originated in a human donor in good health. Some clones in this sample may be carry-over from other donors' samples. The gene calls are TRBV29-1 and TRBJ2-7; TCRdb's D gene call, TRBD1, goes unchecked for lack of DNA. The sequenced material came from naive CXCR3+ CD8+ T cells from blood. Subset denoted: CD45RO-CCR7+CD27+CD95- naive CD8+ T cells expressing CXCR3 (TNR3+). The CDR3 spells CSVDRQGSYEQYF.